Listed here is a single TCR beta chain. Its antigen remains unknown. This entry belongs to a study of T cell responses to AZD1222 COVID-19 vaccine. General observations from the study: Spike-specific TCR breadth and depth rose after two AZD1222 doses. The study reported that nearly half of spike-specific TCRs target unmutated variant regions.

The assay was immunoSEQ multiplex PCR, and TCRdb's table has in-frame clones only and misses some. The sample gives some 140,000 clones, approximately 90% of which show up once; 5.5% is in the top ten. The V segment lost 8 bases and the J segment 2 bases; nucleotides outside the gene matches: 5. There are 13 residues in the CDR3. CDR1 and CDR2 (germline): MNHEY, SVGAGI. This receptor was taken from an adult in good health. The sample here was peripheral blood, taken on day 0 of AZD1222 vaccination. The V call is TRBV6-5, the J call TRBJ2-5, with TRBD1 identical over 7 bases. CDR3 in amino acids: CASRDSLQETQYF. In DNA form, the CDR3 reads TGTGCCAGCCGGGACAGCCTTCAAGAGACCCAGTACTTC.